Listed below are T cell receptor beta chains from one sample, sequenced in a study of CD8+ T cells in alopecia areata. Data came from immunoSEQ multiplex PCR; TCRdb stores just in-frame clones and leaves some out. Of some 170,000 clones listed, just over 65% are singletons. The input for sequencing was CD8+ T cells sorted from blood, taken at week 0. Every receptor here comes from a human donor with alopecia areata. The CDR3 runs from the conserved cysteine through the conserved F or W. D genes are given only for firm matches.

>-|TRBV4-1
CASSQAAGSSYGYTF
>-|TRBV4-1
CASSQGMGTEAFF
>-|TRBV27
CASSLSGDYGYTF
>-|TRBV7-9
CASSWDSLETQYF
>-|TRBV29-1
CSVMASPSTDTQYF
>TRBD1|TRBV5-1
CASRDGTGDGYTF
>-|TRBV2
CASGGLPRDIQYF
>-|TRBV13
CASSLQREGIDGYTF
>TRBD1|TRBV30
CARRGSSYNEQFF
>-|TRBV14
CASSPYRDYGYTF
>-|TRBV5-6
CASSLATWDTQYF
>-|TRBV9
CASSVRRGTSSTDTQYF
>-|TRBV5-6
CASSRGGGSYNEQFF
>-|TRBV15
CATSRVTSKEKLFF
>TRBD1|TRBV30
CAWRPKGATEQFF
>-|TRBV13
CASSLGGARGCAFF
>TRBD1|TRBV29-1
CSDTGGTEAFF
>TRBD2|TRBV2
CASNGETSGYEQYF